These 3 T cell receptor beta chains share one sample of origin, sequenced in a study of lymphopenia after photon versus proton radiotherapy. Measured with immunoSEQ multiplex PCR; TCRdb has only the in-frame clones, and not every one. The table has 65,000 to 85,000 clones, about nine tenths seen once. The specimen comprised peripheral blood, sampled from a patient treated with photon-based radiotherapy. The receptors derive from a woman aged 40 to 49 with cholangiocarcinoma.

The CDR3, as DNA: TGTGCCAGCAGCCTAACCCGAATGGACGAGCAGTACTTC. It translates to CASSLTRMDEQYF. The rearrangement joins TRBV14 to TRBJ2-7; D gene ambiguous. Germline V lookup: CDR1 SGHDN, CDR2 FVKESK. V shed 4 bases and J shed 5 bases, with 12 bases lying between them. This CDR3 has 13 residues. The full variable domain, rest sourced from reference TRBV14 and TRBJ2-7, is EAGVTQFPSHSVIEKGQTVTLRCDPISGHDNLYWYRRVMGKEIKFLLHFVKESKQDESGMPNNRFLAERTGGTYSTLKVQPAELEDSGVYFCASSLTRMDEQYFGPGTRLTVT.

CDR3 coding DNA: TGTGCCAGCAGTTTAACGGGAGGGGAGACCCAGTACTTC. Translated, it gives CASSLTGGETQYF. The V gene is TRBV27, the J gene TRBJ2-5, with 8 bases that match TRBD2. The CDR3 totals 13 residues. Germline assignment: CDR1 MNHEY and CDR2 SMNVEV (reference sequence). Trimming removed 2 bases from V and 5 bases from J; junction bases left unmatched: 1.

The V gene is TRBV28, the J gene TRBJ1-2; D ambiguous. Germline CDR1 reads MDHEN; CDR2 reads SYDVKM. V was pared by 5 bases and J by 2 bases, with 9 bases between. CDR3 size: 13 residues. The CDR3 region has the DNA TGTGCCAGCAGTCCCTATGACAACTATGGCTACACCTTC. Amino acids: CASSPYDNYGYTF.